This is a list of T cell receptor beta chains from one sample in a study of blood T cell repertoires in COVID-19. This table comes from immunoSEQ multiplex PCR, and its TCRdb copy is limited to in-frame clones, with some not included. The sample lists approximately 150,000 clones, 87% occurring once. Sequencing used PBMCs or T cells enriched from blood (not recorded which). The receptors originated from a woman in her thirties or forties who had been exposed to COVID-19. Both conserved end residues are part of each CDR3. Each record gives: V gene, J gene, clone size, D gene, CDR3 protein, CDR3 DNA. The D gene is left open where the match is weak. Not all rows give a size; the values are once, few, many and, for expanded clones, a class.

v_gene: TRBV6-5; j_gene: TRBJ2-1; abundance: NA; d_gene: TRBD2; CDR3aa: CASSYRGDEQFF; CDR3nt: TGTGCCAGCAGTTACCGGGGGGATGAGCAGTTCTTC
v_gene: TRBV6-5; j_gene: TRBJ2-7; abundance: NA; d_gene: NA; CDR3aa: CASQRSSYEQYF; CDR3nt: TGTGCCAGCCAAAGGAGCTCCTACGAGCAGTACTTC
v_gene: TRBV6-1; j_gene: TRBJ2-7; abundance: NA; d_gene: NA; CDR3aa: CASSDRYEQYF; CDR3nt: TGTGCCAGCAGTGACCGGTACGAGCAGTACTTC
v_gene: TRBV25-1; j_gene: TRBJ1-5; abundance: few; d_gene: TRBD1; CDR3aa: CASSESGTGLNQPQHF; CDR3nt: TGTGCCAGCAGTGAGTCGGGGACAGGCCTCAATCAGCCCCAGCATTTT
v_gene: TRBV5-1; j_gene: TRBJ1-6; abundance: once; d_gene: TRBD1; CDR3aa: CASSLRTGTASPLHF; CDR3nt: TGCGCCAGCAGCTTGCGGACAGGGACTGCTTCACCCCTCCACTTT
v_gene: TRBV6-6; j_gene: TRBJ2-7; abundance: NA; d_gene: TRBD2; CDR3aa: CASSSGVRHFYEQYF; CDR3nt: TGTGCCAGCAGCAGCGGGGTCAGACACTTCTACGAGCAGTACTTC
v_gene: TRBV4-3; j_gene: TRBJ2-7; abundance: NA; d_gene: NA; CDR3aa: CASSRDRYEQYF; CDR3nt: TGCGCCAGCAGCAGAGACAGGTACGAGCAGTACTTC
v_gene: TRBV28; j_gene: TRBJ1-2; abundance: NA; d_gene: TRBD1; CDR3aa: CATIGTGHGYTF; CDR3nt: TGTGCCACCATCGGGACAGGACATGGCTACACCTTC
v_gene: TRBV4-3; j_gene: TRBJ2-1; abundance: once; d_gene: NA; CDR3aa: CASSQEKRYEQFF; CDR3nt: TGCGCCAGCAGCCAAGAAAAACGGTATGAGCAGTTCTTC
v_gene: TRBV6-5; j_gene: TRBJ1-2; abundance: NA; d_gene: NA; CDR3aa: CASSYKRGPANYGYTF; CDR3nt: TGTGCCAGCAGTTACAAAAGGGGCCCGGCAAACTATGGCTACACCTTC
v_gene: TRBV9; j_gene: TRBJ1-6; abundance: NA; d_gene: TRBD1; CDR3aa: CASSVRTGDNSPLHF; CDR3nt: TGTGCCAGCAGCGTGAGGACAGGGGACAATTCACCCCTCCACTTT
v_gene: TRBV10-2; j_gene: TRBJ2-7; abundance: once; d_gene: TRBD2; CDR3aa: CASSEGELAGADEQYF; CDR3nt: TGCGCCAGCAGTGAGGGGGAGCTAGCGGGAGCGGACGAGCAGTACTTC
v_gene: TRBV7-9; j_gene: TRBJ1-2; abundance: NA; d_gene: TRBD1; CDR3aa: CASSLDSGQQAVDGYTF; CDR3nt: TGTGCCAGCAGCTTAGACTCGGGACAGCAGGCGGTGGATGGCTACACCTTC
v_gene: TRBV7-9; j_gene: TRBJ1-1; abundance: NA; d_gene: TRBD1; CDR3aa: CASSFSRGHYTEAFF; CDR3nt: TGTGCCAGCAGCTTCTCAAGGGGGCATTACACTGAAGCTTTCTTT
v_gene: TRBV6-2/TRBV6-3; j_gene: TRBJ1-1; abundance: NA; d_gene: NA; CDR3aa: CASSYMVANTEAFF; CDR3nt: TGTGCCAGCAGTTACATGGTGGCAAACACTGAAGCTTTCTTT
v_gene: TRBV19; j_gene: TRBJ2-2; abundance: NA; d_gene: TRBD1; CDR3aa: CASSRSGTGSSGELFF; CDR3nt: TGTGCCAGTAGTAGATCAGGGACAGGGAGCTCCGGGGAGCTGTTTTTT
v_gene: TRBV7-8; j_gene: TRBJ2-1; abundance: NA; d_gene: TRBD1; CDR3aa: CASSRLGQGAYNEQFF; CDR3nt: TGTGCCAGCAGCAGACTGGGACAGGGGGCTTACAATGAGCAGTTCTTC
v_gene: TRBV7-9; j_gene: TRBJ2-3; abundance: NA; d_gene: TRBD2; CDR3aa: CASSPPLAGGLDTQYF; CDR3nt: TGTGCCAGCAGCCCCCCCCTAGCGGGGGGTTTAGATACGCAGTATTTT
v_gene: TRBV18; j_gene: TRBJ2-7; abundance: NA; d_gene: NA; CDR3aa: CASSSGLLDEQYF; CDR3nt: TGTGCCAGCTCATCGGGGTTGTTAGACGAGCAGTACTTC
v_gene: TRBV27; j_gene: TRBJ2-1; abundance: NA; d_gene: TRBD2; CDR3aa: CASSSGTSATNEQFF; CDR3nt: TGTGCCAGCAGTTCCGGGACTAGCGCGACGAATGAGCAGTTCTTC
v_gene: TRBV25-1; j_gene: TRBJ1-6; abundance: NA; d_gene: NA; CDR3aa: CASSSGSNSPLHF; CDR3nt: TGTGCCAGCAGTTCAGGGTCCAATTCACCCCTCCACTTT
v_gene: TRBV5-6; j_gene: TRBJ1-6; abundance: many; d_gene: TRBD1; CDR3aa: CASSRGRPAPLHF; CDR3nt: TGTGCCAGCAGTAGGGGGCGCCCGGCACCCCTCCACTTT
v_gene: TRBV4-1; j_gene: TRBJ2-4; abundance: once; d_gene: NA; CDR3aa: CASSQGLAKNIQYF; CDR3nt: TGCGCCAGCAGCCAAGGACTAGCCAAAAACATTCAGTACTTC
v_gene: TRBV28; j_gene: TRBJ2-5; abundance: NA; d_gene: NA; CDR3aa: CASSLEGRGQETQYF; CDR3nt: TGTGCCAGCAGTTTGGAGGGGCGCGGGCAAGAGACCCAGTACTTC
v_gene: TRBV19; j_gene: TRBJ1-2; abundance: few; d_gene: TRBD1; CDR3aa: CASSIQDRANYGYTF; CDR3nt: TGTGCCAGTAGTATCCAGGACAGGGCTAACTATGGCTACACCTTC
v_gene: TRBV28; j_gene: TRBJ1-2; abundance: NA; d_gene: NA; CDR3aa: CASSPTRDEIYGYTF; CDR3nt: TGTGCCAGCAGTCCAACCAGGGATGAGATCTATGGCTACACCTTC
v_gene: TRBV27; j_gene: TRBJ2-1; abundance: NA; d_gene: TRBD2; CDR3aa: CASSASGLAGANEQFF; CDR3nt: TGTGCCAGCAGTGCTTCGGGACTAGCGGGAGCAAACGAGCAGTTCTTC
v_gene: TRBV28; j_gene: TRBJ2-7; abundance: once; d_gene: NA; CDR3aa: CASSSYRAGSYEQYF; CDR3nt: TGTGCCAGCAGTAGCTATCGGGCGGGATCCTACGAGCAGTACTTC
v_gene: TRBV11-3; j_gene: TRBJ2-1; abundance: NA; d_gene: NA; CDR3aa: CASSYRPDNEQFF; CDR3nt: TGTGCCAGCAGCTACCGTCCGGACAATGAGCAGTTCTTC
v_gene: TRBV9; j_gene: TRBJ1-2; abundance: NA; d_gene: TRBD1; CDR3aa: CASSAFGTGSNYGYTF; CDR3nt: TGTGCCAGCAGCGCCTTTGGGACAGGCTCTAACTATGGCTACACCTTC
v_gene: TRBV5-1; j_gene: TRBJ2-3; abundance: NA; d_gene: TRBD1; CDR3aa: CASSLDGGQGVTDTQYF; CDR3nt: TGCGCCAGCAGCTTGGATGGGGGACAGGGAGTCACAGATACGCAGTATTTT
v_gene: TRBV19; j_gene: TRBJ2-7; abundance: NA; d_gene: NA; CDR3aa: CASSIGADSSYEQYF; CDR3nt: TGTGCCAGTAGTATAGGGGCGGACAGCTCCTACGAGCAGTACTTC
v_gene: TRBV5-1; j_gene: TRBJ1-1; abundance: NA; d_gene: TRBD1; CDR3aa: CASSPMTGVNTEAFF; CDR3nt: TGCGCCAGCAGCCCGATGACAGGGGTGAACACTGAAGCTTTCTTT
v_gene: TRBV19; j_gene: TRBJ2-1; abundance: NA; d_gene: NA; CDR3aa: CASSNRGGDSEQFF; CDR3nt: TGTGCCAGTAGTAACAGGGGGGGAGACAGTGAGCAGTTCTTC
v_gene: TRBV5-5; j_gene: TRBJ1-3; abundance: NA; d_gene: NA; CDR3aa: CASSLRQSSGNTIYF; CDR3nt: TGTGCCAGCAGCTTGAGACAGAGCTCTGGAAACACCATATATTTT
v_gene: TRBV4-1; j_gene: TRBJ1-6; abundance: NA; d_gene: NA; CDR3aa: CASSQLPGVVSPLHF; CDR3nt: TGCGCCAGCAGCCAATTACCGGGAGTTGTTTCACCCCTCCACTTT
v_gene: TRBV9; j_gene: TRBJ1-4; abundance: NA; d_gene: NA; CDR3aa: CASSASKQGSNEKLFF; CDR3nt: TGTGCCAGCAGCGCTTCCAAACAGGGATCTAATGAAAAACTGTTTTTT
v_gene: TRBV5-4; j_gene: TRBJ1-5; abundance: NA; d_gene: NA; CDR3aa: CASSLEGVNQPQHF; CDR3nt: TGTGCCAGCAGCTTGGAAGGGGTTAATCAGCCCCAGCATTTT
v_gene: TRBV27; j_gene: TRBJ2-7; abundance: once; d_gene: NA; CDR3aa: CASSFGRGTYEQYF; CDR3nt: TGTGCCAGCAGTTTTGGGCGTGGCACCTACGAGCAGTACTTC
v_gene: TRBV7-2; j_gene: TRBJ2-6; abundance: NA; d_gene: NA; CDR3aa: CASSLEPRHAGANVLTF; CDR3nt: TGTGCCAGCAGCTTAGAACCAAGACATGCAGGGGCCAACGTCCTGACTTTC
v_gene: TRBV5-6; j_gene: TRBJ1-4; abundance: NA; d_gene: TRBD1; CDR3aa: CASSLGQGPNEKLFF; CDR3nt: TGTGCCAGCAGCTTGGGACAGGGGCCTAATGAAAAACTGTTTTTT
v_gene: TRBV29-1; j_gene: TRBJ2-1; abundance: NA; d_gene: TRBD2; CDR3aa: CSGLGPGDTRGLGTIEQFF; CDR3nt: TGCAGCGGTCTAGGTCCTGGGGACACAAGGGGACTAGGGACAATTGAGCAGTTCTTC
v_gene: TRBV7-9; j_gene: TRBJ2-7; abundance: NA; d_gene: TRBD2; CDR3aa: CASSVAGLGAPYEQYF; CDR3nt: TGTGCCAGCAGTGTAGCCGGACTAGGGGCTCCCTACGAGCAGTACTTC
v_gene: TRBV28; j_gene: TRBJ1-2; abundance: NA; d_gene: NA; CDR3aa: CAYGRDYGYTF; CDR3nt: TGTGCGTACGGGCGGGACTATGGCTACACCTTC
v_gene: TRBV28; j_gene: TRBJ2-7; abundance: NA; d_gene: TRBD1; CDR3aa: CASKGTAYEQYF; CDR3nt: TGTGCCAGCAAAGGGACAGCCTACGAGCAGTACTTC
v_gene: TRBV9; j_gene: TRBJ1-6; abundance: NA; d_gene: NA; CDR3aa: CASSVAAGGNSPLHF; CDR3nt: TGTGCCAGCAGCGTAGCGGCAGGAGGTAATTCACCCCTCCACTTT
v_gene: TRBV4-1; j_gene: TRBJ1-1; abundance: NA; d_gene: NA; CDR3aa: CASSQDLARPVSEAFF; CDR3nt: TGCGCCAGCAGCCAAGATCTGGCCAGGCCTGTCTCTGAAGCTTTCTTT
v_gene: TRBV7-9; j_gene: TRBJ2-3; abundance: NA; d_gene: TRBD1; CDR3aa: CASSPGQGGYTQYF; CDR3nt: TGTGCCAGCAGCCCGGGACAGGGCGGGTATACGCAGTATTTT
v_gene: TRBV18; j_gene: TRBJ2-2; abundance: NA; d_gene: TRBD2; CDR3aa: CASSPRGLAGTQNTGELFF; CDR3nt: TGTGCCAGCTCACCACGGGGACTAGCGGGGACCCAAAACACCGGGGAGCTGTTTTTT
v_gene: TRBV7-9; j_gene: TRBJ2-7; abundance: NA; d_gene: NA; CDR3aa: CASSPAGVWEQYF; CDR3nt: TGTGCCAGCAGCCCCGCAGGGGTTTGGGAGCAGTACTTC
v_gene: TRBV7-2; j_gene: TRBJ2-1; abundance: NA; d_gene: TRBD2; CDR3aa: CASSLSGIEQFF; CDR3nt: TGTGCCAGCAGCTTAAGCGGGATTGAGCAGTTCTTC
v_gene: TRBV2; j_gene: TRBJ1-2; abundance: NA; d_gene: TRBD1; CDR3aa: CASRADPGQGYGYTF; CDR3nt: TGTGCCAGCAGGGCCGACCCGGGACAGGGGTATGGCTACACCTTC
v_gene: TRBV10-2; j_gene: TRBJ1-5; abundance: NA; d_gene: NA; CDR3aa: CASRPTESNQPQHF; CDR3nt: TGCGCCAGCAGGCCGACAGAAAGCAATCAGCCCCAGCATTTT
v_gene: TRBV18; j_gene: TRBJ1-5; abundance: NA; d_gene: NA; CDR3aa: CASSPSGVQQPQHF; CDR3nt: TGTGCCAGCTCACCATCGGGGGTGCAGCAGCCCCAGCATTTT
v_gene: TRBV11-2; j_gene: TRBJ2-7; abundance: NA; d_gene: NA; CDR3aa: CASSLEAGATYEQYF; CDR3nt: TGTGCCAGCAGCTTAGAGGCGGGGGCAACCTACGAGCAGTACTTC
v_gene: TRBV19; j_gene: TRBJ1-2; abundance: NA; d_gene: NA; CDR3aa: CASSIRAGQRNGYTF; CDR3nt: TGTGCCAGTAGTATACGGGCGGGCCAAAGAAATGGCTACACCTTC
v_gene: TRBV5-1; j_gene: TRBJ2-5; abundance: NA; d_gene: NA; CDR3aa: CASSLPDTQETQYF; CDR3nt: TGCGCCAGCAGCTTGCCGGACACACAAGAGACCCAGTACTTC
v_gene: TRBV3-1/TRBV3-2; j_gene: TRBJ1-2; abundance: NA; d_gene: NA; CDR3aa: CASSLEGTDLYGYTF; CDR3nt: TGTGCCAGCAGCCTGGAGGGTACTGACCTCTATGGCTACACCTTC
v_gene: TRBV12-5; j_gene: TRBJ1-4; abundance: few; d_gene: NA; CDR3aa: CASGLVHWGSEKLFF; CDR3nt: TGTGCTAGTGGTTTGGTACACTGGGGCAGTGAAAAACTGTTTTTT